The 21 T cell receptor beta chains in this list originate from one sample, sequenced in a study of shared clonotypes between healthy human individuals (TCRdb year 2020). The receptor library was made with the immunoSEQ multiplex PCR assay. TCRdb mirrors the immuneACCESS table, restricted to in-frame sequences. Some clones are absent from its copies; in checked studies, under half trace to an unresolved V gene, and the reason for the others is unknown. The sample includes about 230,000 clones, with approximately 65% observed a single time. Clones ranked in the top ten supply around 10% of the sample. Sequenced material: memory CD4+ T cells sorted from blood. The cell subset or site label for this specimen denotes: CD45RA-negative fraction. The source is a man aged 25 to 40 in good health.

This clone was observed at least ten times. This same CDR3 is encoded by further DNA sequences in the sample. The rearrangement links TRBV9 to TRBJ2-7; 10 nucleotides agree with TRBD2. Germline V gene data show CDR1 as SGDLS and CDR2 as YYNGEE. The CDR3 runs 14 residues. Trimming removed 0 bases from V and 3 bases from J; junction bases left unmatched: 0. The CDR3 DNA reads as TGTGCCAGCAGCGTAGGGACTAGCGGCTACGAGCAGTACTTC. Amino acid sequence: CASSVGTSGYEQYF.

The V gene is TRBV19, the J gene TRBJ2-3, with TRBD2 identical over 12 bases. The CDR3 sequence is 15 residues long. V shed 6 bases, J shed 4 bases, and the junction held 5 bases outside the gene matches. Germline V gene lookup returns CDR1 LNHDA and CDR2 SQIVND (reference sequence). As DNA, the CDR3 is TGTGCCAGTAGGGCTAGCGGGAGGGGTTCAGATACGCAGTATTTT. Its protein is CASRASGRGSDTQYF.

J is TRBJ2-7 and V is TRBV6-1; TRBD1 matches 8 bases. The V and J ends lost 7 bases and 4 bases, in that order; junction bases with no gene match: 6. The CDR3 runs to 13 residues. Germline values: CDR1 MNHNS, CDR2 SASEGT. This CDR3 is CASTLTGGYEQYF. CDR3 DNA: TGTGCCAGCACCCTAACAGGGGGTTACGAGCAGTACTTC.

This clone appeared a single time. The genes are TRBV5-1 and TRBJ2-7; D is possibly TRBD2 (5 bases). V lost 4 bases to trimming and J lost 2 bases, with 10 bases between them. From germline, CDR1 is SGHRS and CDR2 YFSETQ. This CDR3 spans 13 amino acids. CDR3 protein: CASSPPEAYEQYF. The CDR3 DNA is TGCGCCAGCAGCCCCCCGGAGGCCTACGAGCAGTACTTC.

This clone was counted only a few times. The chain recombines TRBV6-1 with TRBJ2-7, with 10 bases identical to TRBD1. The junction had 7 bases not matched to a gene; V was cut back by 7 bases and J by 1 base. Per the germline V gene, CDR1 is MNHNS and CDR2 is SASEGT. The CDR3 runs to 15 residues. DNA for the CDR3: TGTGCCAGCAATCCCCCGGGACAGGGGTCCTACGAGCAGTACTTC. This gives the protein CASNPPGQGSYEQYF.

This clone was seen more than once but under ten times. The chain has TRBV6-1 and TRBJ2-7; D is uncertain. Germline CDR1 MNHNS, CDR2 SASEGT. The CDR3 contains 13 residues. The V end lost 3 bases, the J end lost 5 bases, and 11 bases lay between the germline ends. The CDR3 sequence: CASSEAYYHEQYF. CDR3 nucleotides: TGTGCCAGCAGTGAGGCATATTACCACGAGCAGTACTTC.

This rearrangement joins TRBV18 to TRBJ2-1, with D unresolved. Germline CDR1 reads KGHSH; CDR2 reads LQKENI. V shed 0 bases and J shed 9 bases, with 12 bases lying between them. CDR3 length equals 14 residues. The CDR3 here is CASSPPGGRTEQFF. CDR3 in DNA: TGTGCCAGCTCACCACCCGGTGGAAGGACTGAGCAGTTCTTC.

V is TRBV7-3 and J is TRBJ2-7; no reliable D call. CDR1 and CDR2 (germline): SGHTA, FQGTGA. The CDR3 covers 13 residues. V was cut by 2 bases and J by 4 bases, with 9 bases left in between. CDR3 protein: CASSLYADYEQYF. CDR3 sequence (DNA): TGTGCCAGCAGCTTATACGCGGATTACGAGCAGTACTTC.

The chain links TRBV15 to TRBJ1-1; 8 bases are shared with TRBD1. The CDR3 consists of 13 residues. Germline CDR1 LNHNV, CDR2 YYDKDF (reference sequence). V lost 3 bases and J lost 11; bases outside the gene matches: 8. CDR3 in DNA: TGTGCCACCAGCAGTAGACAGGGGATCAGCGCTTTCTTT. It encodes CATSSRQGISAFF.

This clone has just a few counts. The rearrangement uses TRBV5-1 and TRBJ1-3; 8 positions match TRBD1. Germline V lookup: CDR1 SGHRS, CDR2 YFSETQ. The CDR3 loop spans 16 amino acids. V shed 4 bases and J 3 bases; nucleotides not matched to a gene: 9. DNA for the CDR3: TGCGCCAGCAGCCCCGGACAGGGAGTAATTGGAAACACCATATATTTT. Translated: CASSPGQGVIGNTIYF.

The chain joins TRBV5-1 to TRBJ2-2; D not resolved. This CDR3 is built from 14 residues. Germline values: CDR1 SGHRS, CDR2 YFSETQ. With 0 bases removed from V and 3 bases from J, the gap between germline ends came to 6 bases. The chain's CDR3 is CASSLGLDTGELFF. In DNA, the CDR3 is TGCGCCAGCAGCTTGGGACTTGACACCGGGGAGCTGTTTTTT.

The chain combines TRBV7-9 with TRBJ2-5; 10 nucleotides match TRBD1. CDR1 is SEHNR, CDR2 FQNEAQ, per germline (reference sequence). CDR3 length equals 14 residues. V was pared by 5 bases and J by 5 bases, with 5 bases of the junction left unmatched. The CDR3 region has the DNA TGTGCCAGCAGCAAGGACAGGGGGATGGAGACCCAGTACTTC. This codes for CASSKDRGMETQYF.

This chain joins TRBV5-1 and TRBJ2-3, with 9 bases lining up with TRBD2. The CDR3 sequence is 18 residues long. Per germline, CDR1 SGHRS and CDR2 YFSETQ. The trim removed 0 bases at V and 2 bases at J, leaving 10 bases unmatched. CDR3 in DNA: TGCGCCAGCAGCTTGGGCGCGGGGGGGATAACTTCCACAGATACGCAGTATTTT. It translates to CASSLGAGGITSTDTQYF.

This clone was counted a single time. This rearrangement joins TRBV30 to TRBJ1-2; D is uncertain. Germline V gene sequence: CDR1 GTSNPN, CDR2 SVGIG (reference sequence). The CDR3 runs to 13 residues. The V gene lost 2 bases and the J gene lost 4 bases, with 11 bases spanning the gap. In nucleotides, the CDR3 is TGTGCCTGGAGTCGCGACTCAGGCTATGGCTACACCTTC. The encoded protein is CAWSRDSGYGYTF.

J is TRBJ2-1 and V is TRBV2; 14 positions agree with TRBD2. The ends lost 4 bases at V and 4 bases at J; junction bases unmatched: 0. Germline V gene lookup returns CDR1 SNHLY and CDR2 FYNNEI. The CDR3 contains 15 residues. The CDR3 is CASSGTSGGYNEQFF. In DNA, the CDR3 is TGTGCCAGCAGTGGGACTAGCGGGGGGTACAATGAGCAGTTCTTC. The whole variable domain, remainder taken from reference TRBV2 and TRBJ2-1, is EPEVTQTPSHQVTQMGQEVILRCVPISNHLYFYWYRQILGQKVEFLVSFYNNEISEKSEIFDDQFSVERPDGSNFTLKIRSTKLEDSAMYFCASSGTSGGYNEQFFGPGTRLTVL.

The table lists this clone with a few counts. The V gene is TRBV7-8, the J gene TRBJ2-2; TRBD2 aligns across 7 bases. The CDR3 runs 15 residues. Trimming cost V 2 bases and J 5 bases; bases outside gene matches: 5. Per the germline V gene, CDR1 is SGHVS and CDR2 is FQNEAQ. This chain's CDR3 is CASSLFARGTGELFF. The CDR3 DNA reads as TGTGCCAGCAGCTTATTCGCGCGGGGGACCGGGGAGCTGTTTTTT.

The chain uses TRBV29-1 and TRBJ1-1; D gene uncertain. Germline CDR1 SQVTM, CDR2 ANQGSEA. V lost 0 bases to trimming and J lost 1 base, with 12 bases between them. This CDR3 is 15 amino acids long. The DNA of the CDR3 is TGCAGCGTTGAAGAAGTTCGGGGATCGAACACTGAAGCTTTCTTT. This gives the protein CSVEEVRGSNTEAFF. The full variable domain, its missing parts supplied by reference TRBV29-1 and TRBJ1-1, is SAVISQKPSRDICQRGTSLTIQCQVDSQVTMMFWYRQQPGQSLTLIATANQGSEATYESGFVIDKFPISRPNLTFSTLTVSNMSPEDSSIYLCSVEEVRGSNTEAFFGQGTRLTVV.

The CDR3 is CASSWRDTYGYTF. The CDR3 bases are TGTGCCAGCAGCTGGCGGGACACCTATGGCTACACCTTC. This rearrangement joins TRBV11-3 to TRBJ1-2; tentatively, D is TRBD1 (6 bases). In germline, CDR1 is SGHNT, CDR2 YENEEA. This CDR3 region has 13 residues. V gave up 4 bases and J gave up 4 bases, with 10 bases separating them.

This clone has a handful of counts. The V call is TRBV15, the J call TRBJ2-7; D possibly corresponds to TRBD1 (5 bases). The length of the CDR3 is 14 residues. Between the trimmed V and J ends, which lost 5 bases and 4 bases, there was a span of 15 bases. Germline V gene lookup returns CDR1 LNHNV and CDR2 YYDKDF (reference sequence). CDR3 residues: CATSGDRAIYEQYF. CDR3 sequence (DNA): TGTGCCACCAGCGGCGACAGAGCGATTTACGAGCAGTACTTC.

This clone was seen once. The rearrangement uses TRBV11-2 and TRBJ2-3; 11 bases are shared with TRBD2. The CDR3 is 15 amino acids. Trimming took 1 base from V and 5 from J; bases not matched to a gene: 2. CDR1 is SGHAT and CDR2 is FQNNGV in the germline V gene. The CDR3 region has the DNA TGTGCCAGCAGCTTAGTAGCGGGAGGGTTAGATACGCAGTATTTT. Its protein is CASSLVAGGLDTQYF.

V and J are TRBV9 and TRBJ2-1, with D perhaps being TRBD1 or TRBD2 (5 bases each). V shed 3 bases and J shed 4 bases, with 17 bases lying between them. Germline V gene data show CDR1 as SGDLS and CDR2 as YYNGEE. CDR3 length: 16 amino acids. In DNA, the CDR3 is TGTGCCAGCAGCGCAAGAGGGGCGGCAGCTTACAATGAGCAGTTCTTC. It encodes CASSARGAAAYNEQFF.